Below are 8 T cell receptor beta chains sequenced from a single sample in a study of blood T cell repertoires in COVID-19 (dated by TCRdb to the early 2020s). Library preparation was by the immunoSEQ multiplex PCR assay. TCRdb carries this immuneACCESS record with in-frame sequences only. Its versions omit some clonotypes, under half of them owing to an unresolved V gene in the studies checked, with the rest unexplained. For this sample there are some 150,000 clones; 87% appear just once. The top ten constitute more than 1.5% of the sample. The specimen was peripheral blood. The receptor set was obtained from a woman in her forties or fifties with acute or convalescent COVID-19.

CDR3 in amino acids: CASTQQGAYEQYF. CDR3 sequence (DNA): TGTGCCAGCACCCAACAGGGGGCCTACGAGCAGTACTTC. This chain uses TRBV6-6 with TRBJ2-7, with 8 bases fitting TRBD1. Unmatched junction bases numbered 4, after V lost 7 bases and J lost 2 bases. The CDR3 sequence is 13 residues long. CDR1 is MNHNY, CDR2 SVGAGI, per germline (reference sequence).

For this clone: A much larger clone differs by one base, so this may be a read error. The chain combines TRBV11-2 with TRBJ1-2; 7 bases agree with TRBD1. CDR1 is SGHAT, CDR2 FQNNGV, per germline. The CDR3 consists of 13 residues. The V gene end was trimmed by 4 bases and the J gene end by 2 bases; junction bases not matched to a gene: 1. The CDR3 DNA reads TGTGCCAGCAGCTGGGACAGCAACTATGGCTACACCTTC. Encoded protein: CASSWDSNYGYTF.

The chain carries TRBV20-1 and TRBJ2-1; the match to TRBD1 covers 8 bases. The length of the CDR3 is 11 residues. The germline CDR1 and CDR2 sequences are DFQATT and SNEGSKA (reference sequence). The DNA of the CDR3 is TGCAGCCCCACAGGGGGCAATGAGCAGTTCTTC. Amino acid sequence: CSPTGGNEQFF.

This clone came up once. V and J are TRBV18 and TRBJ1-2; D is perhaps TRBD1 (5 bases). Germline-derived CDR1 and CDR2 are KGHSH and LQKENI. V dropped 1 base and J dropped 8 bases, with 14 bases sitting between them. CDR3 size: 14 residues. The CDR3 loop is CASSPQTATHGYTF. The CDR3 DNA reads as TGTGCCAGCTCACCACAGACAGCTACTCACGGCTACACCTTC.

This chain uses TRBV6-2 or TRBV6-3 with TRBJ1-4, with 7 bases aligning to TRBD1. This CDR3 has 14 residues. The V and J ends lost 6 bases and 5 bases, in that order; junction bases with no gene match: 6. CDR1 is MNHEY and CDR2 is SVGEGT in the germline V gene. The CDR3 region is CASSSGTENEKLFF. CDR3 DNA: TGTGCCAGCAGCTCCGGGACAGAAAATGAAAAACTGTTTTTT.

This chain connects TRBV5-4 to TRBJ1-1; possible D gene TRBD1, 5 bases. The CDR3 length is 15 residues. V was cut by 4 bases and J by 0 bases, with 13 bases left in between. The germline V gene encodes CDR1 SGHNT and CDR2 YYREEE (reference sequence). The DNA for the CDR3 is TGTGCCAGCAGCCCTGGCTCGGGGGTGAACACTGAAGCTTTCTTT. This sequence encodes CASSPGSGVNTEAFF.

The DNA of the CDR3 is TGTGCCAGCAGCTCCCTGACTAGCGGGAGGGCCCATGAGCAGTTCTTC. Residues: CASSSLTSGRAHEQFF. The rearrangement links TRBV7-9 to TRBJ2-1; 14 bases map to TRBD2. Germline V gene lookup returns CDR1 SEHNR and CDR2 FQNEAQ (reference sequence). This CDR3 comprises 16 residues. Trimming removed 4 bases from V and 8 bases from J; junction bases left unmatched: 7.

The chain uses TRBV4-1 and TRBJ2-1; maybe TRBD2 (5 bases). Germline lookup yields CDR1 MGHRA and CDR2 YSYEKL. Trimming took off 0 bases at V and 1 base at J, with 13 bases between the two ends. CDR3 length equals 17 residues. As DNA, the CDR3 is TGCGCCAGCAGCCAAGAAGGAGGAGCTAGGTCCTACAATGAGCAGTTCTTC. Translating gives CASSQEGGARSYNEQFF.